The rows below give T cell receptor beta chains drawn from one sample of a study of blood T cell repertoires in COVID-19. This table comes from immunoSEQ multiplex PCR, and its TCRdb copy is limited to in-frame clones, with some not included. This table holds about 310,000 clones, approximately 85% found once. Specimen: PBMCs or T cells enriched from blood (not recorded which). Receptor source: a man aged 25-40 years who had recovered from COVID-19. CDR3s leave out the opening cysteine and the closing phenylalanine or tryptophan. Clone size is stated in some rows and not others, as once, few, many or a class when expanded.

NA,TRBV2,ASSAQGMSTEAF
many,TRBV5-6,ASSLRDRGRAGPQH
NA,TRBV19,ASSSLTTGSNYGYT
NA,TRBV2,ASSEEGNTEAF
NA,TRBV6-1,ASSEGRSSGNTIY
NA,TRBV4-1,ASSPYLVGVAEAF
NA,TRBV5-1,ASSPDRGGQPQH
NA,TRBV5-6,ASSLAASGGNTGELF
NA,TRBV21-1,ASRWTENTEAF
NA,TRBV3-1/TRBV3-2,ASSQDQDSNTGELF
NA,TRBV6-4,ASSDRTGGIL
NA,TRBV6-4,ASSEDRDTDTQY
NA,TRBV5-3,ARSARQGALSYEQY
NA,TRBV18,ASSPLSLTDTQY